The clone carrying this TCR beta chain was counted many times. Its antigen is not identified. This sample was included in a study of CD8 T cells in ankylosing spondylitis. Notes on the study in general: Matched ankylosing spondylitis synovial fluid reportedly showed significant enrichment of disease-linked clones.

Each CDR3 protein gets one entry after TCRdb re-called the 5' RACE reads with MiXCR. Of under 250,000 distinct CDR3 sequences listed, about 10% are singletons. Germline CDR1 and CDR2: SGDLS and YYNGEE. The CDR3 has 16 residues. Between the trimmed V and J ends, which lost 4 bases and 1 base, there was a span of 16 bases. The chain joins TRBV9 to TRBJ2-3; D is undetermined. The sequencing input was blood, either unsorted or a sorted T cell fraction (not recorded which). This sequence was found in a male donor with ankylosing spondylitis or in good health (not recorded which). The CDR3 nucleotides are TGTGCCAGCAGCCCCCCGACGAGCATCGGCACAGATACGCAGTATTTT. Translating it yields CASSPPTSIGTDTQYF. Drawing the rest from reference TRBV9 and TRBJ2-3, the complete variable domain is DSGVTQTPKHLITATGQRVTLRCSPRSGDLSVYWYQQSLDQGLQFLIQYYNGEERAKGNILERFSAQQFPDLHSELNLSSLELGDSALYFCASSPPTSIGTDTQYFGPGTRLTVL.